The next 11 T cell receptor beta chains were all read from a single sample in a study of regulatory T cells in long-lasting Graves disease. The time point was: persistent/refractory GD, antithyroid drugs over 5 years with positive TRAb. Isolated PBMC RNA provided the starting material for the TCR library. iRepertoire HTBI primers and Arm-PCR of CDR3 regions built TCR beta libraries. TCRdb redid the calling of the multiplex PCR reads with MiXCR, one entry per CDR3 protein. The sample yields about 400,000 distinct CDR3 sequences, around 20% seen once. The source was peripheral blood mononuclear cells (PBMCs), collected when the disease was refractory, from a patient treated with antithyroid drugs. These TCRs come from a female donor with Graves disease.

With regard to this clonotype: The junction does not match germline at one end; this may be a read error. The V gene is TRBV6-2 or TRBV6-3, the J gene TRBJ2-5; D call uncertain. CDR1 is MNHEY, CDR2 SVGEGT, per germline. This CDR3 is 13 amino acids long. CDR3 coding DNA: TGTGCCATCAGTGGCGTAGGGCAAGAGACCCAGTACTTC. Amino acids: CAISGVGQETQYF.

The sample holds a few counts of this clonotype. In DNA, the CDR3 is TGTGCCAGCACCTCCGCGTGGAGCTCCTACGAGCAGTACTTC. This encodes CASTSAWSSYEQYF. The chain couples TRBV28 to TRBJ2-7; D call uncertain. V dropped 7 bases and J dropped 0 bases, with 13 bases sitting between them. Germline loops: CDR1 MDHEN, CDR2 SYDVKM. This CDR3 comprises 14 residues.

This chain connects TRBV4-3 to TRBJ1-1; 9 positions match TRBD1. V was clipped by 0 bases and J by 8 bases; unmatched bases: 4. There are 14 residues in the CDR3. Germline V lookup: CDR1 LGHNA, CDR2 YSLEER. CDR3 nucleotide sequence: TGCGCCAGCAGCCAAGAAGGGACAGGGTTGGAAGCTTTCTTT. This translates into CASSQEGTGLEAFF.

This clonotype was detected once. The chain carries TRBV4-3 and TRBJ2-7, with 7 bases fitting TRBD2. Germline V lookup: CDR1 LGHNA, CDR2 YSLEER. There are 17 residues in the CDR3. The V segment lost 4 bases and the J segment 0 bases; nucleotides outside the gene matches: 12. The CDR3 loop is CASSRENSGSLSYEQYF. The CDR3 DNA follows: TGCGCCAGCAGCCGAGAGAATAGCGGGTCCCTCTCCTACGAGCAGTACTTC.

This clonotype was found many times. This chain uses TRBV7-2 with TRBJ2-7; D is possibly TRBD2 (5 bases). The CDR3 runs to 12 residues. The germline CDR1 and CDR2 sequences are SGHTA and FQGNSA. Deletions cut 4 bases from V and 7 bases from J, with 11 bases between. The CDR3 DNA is TGTGCCAGCAGCTCCCGGGATGAGGAGCAGTACTTC. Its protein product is CASSSRDEEQYF.

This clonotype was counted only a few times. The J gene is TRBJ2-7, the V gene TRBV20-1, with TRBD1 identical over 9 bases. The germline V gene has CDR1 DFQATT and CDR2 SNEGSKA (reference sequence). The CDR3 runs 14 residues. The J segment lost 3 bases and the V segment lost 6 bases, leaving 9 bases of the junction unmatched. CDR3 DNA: TGCAGTGCCACAACGGGACAGGGTTTCTACGAGCAGTACTTC. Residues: CSATTGQGFYEQYF.

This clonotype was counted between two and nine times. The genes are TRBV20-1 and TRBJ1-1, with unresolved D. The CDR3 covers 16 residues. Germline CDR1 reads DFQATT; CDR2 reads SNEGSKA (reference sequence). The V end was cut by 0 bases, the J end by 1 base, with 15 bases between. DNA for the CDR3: TGCAGTGCTAGAGATCCGGTCGAACACCCGAACACTGAAGCTTTCTTT. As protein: CSARDPVEHPNTEAFF.

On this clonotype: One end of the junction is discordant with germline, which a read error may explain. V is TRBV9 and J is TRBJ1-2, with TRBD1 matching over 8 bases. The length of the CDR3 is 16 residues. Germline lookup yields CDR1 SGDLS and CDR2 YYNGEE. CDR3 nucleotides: TGTGCCAGCAGCGAGAGTGTTGGACAGGGTGTGTTCGGGGTCTTCTTC. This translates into CASSESVGQGVFGVFF.

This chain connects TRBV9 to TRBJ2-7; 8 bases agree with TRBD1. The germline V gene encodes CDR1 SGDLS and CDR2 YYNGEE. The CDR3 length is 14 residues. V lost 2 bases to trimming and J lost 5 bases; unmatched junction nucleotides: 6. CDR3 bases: TGTGCCAGCAGCGTTACAGGGGGTATCGACGAGCAGTACTTC. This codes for CASSVTGGIDEQYF.

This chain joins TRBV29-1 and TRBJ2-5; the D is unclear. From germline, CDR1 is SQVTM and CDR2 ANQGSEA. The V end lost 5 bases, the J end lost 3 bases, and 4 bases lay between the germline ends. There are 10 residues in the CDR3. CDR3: CSVREETQYF. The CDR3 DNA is TGCAGCGTTCGGGAAGAGACCCAGTACTTC.

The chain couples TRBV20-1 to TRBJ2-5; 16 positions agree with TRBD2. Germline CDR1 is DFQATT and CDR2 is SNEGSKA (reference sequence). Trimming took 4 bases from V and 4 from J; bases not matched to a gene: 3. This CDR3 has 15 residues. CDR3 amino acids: CSATGLAGGSETQYF. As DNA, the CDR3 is TGCAGTGCTACGGGACTAGCGGGAGGGTCAGAGACCCAGTACTTC.